Listed here are 20 T cell receptor beta chains from one sample, sequenced in a study of technical replicates of blood from a handful of donors. Sequenced by immunoSEQ multiplex PCR; TCRdb stores in-frame clones only, minus some. The sample consists of more than 50,000 clones, 80% to 90% of them appearing once. Material: PBMCs. Every receptor here comes from a human donor in good health. Some clones in this sample may be carry-over from other donors' samples.

The chain couples TRBV9 to TRBJ2-1, with 9 bases identical to TRBD2. CDR1 and CDR2 from the germline V gene are SGDLS and YYNGEE. This CDR3 has 15 amino acids. Germline trimming cut 3 bases from V and 5 bases from J; bases unmatched to any gene: 6. The CDR3 sequence is CASSGGGLADNEQFF. CDR3 DNA: TGTGCCAGCAGCGGGGGGGGACTAGCTGACAATGAGCAGTTCTTC.

The V and J genes are TRBV4-3 and TRBJ1-2; weak D call: TRBD1 (5 bases). In germline, CDR1 is LGHNA, CDR2 YSLEER. The V end was cut by 0 bases, the J end by 4 bases, with 12 bases between. This CDR3 contains 15 residues. Here the CDR3 reads CASSQDHQGLYGYTF. The CDR3 nucleotides read TGCGCCAGCAGCCAAGATCATCAGGGCCTCTATGGCTACACCTTC.

This chain joins TRBV4-2 and TRBJ2-7; possibly TRBD1 for D (6 bases). V lost 1 base and J lost 6, with 13 bases in between. The CDR3 contains 14 residues. Germline V gene lookup returns CDR1 LGHNA and CDR2 YNFKEQ. This chain's CDR3 is CASSQGSRGAEQYF. The DNA for the CDR3 is TGTGCCAGCAGCCAAGGTAGCAGGGGCGCCGAGCAGTACTTC.

This clone was counted only a few times. The chain uses TRBV9 and TRBJ2-2; D is unresolved. V was shortened by 2 bases and J by 4 bases, with 9 bases between the two germline ends. The CDR3 is 14 amino acids. In germline, CDR1 is SGDLS, CDR2 YYNGEE. The CDR3 DNA is TGTGCCAGCAGCGTGGGCCTTGGCACCGGGGAGCTGTTTTTT. Protein product: CASSVGLGTGELFF.

This chain connects TRBV2 to TRBJ1-3, with no clear D. V was trimmed by 8 bases and J by 0 bases, leaving 8 bases between them. CDR1 and CDR2 from the germline V gene are SNHLY and FYNNEI. This CDR3 comprises 13 residues. CDR3 protein: CASGASSGNTIYF. The CDR3 DNA is TGTGCCAGCGGAGCCTCCTCTGGAAACACCATATATTTT.

V gene TRBV25-1 combines with J gene TRBJ1-2, with TRBD1 matching over 12 bases. J gave up 7 bases and V 3 bases, and 12 bases lay outside the gene matches. The germline V gene has CDR1 MGHDK and CDR2 SYGVNS. This CDR3 spans 17 amino acids. CDR3 residues: CASSDPVGDRGLFGYTF. In nucleotides, the CDR3 is TGTGCCAGCAGTGACCCGGTAGGGGACAGGGGGCTTTTTGGCTACACCTTC.

The chain carries TRBV6-1 and TRBJ1-2, with D hard to call. Between the trimmed V and J ends, which lost 3 bases and 4 bases, there was a span of 6 bases. The CDR3 loop spans 12 amino acids. Germline-derived CDR1 and CDR2 are MNHNS and SASEGT. Written as DNA, the CDR3 is TGTGCCAGCAGTGATCAAATCTATGGCTACACCTTC. Protein sequence: CASSDQIYGYTF.

The gene calls are TRBV2 and TRBJ1-5; D is undetermined. The CDR3 has 14 amino acids. The V end lost 4 bases, the J end lost 1 base, and 8 bases lay between the germline ends. Germline V lookup: CDR1 SNHLY, CDR2 FYNNEI. CDR3: CASSGVRSNQPQHF. The CDR3 DNA follows: TGTGCCAGCAGTGGCGTCCGAAGCAATCAGCCCCAGCATTTT.

The chain is built from TRBV27 and TRBJ2-3; 7 positions match TRBD2. Germline V gives CDR1 MNHEY, CDR2 SMNVEV (reference sequence). The V gene end was trimmed by 4 bases and the J gene end by 0 bases; junction bases not matched to a gene: 16. This CDR3 has 19 amino acids. The CDR3 nucleotides are TGTGCCAGCAGTTCCCGGGCACTTCTATGGGGGGGGAGCACAGATACGCAGTATTTT. This codes for CASSSRALLWGGSTDTQYF.

The chain has TRBV4-3 and TRBJ2-7; 8 bases agree with TRBD2. V trimming: 3 bases; J trimming: 3 bases; junction bases outside the gene matches: 7. Germline V gene data show CDR1 as LGHNA and CDR2 as YSLEER. CDR3 length equals 15 residues. CDR3 DNA sequence: TGCGCCAGCAGCCAGGCAACTAGCGGACTCTACGAGCAGTACTTC. It translates to CASSQATSGLYEQYF.

The chain employs TRBV4-2 and TRBJ1-3; 7 nucleotides align to TRBD1. The CDR3 loop spans 14 amino acids. Trimming took 5 bases from V and 2 from J; bases not matched to a gene: 3. In germline, CDR1 is LGHNA, CDR2 YNFKEQ. The CDR3 reads CASSGDSPGNTIYF. CDR3 coding DNA: TGTGCCAGCAGCGGGGACAGTCCTGGAAACACCATATATTTT.

The chain joins TRBV27 to TRBJ2-1; 8 bases fit TRBD2. The CDR3 covers 15 residues. Unmatched junction bases numbered 6, after V lost 8 bases and J lost 0 bases. The V gene's germline CDR1 is MNHEY and CDR2 SMNVEV (reference sequence). The CDR3 sequence: CASRPLAASYNEQFF. The CDR3 coding sequence is TGTGCCAGCCGACCACTAGCGGCCTCCTACAATGAGCAGTTCTTC.

The chain has TRBV28 and TRBJ2-7; 7 bases map to TRBD1. The CDR3 contains 13 residues. Trimming cost V 4 bases and J 4 bases; bases outside gene matches: 4. The V gene's germline CDR1 is MDHEN and CDR2 SYDVKM. CDR3 sequence reads: CASSWQGVYEQYF. Here the CDR3 DNA reads TGTGCCAGCAGTTGGCAGGGGGTATACGAGCAGTACTTC.

The rearrangement links TRBV7-2 to TRBJ1-2; 7 bases map to TRBD1. The germline gives CDR1 SGHTA, CDR2 FQGNSA. The CDR3 is 15 amino acids. V lost 6 bases, J lost 4 bases, and 11 bases stayed unmatched. Written as DNA, the CDR3 is TGTGCCAGCAGTTTGACCCCGGACAGGAGCTATGGCTACACCTTC. Its protein is CASSLTPDRSYGYTF.

V gene TRBV28 combines with J gene TRBJ1-5, with a weak D call TRBD1 (5 bases). Germline V gives CDR1 MDHEN, CDR2 SYDVKM. Trimming stripped 7 bases from V and 1 base from J, with 14 bases between. This CDR3 contains 15 residues. The CDR3, as DNA: TGTGCCAGCACCCGGGGGGGTATGAGCAATCAGCCCCAGCATTTT. The encoded protein is CASTRGGMSNQPQHF.

V is TRBV7-6 and J is TRBJ1-3; D is uncertain. The CDR3 extends over 14 amino acids. V lost 5 bases, J lost 0 bases, and 8 bases lay in between. Per germline, CDR1 SGHVS and CDR2 FNYEAQ. CDR3 in DNA: TGTGCCAGCAGCCCGCGCGGCTCTGGAAACACCATATATTTT. Encoded protein: CASSPRGSGNTIYF.

This chain joins TRBV4-2 and TRBJ2-7; D might be TRBD2 (5 bases). In germline, CDR1 is LGHNA, CDR2 YNFKEQ. V was clipped by 0 bases and J by 6 bases, with 18 bases between them. The CDR3 is made up of 16 amino acids. The CDR3 loop reads CASSQDRGLPAFEQYF. Here the CDR3 DNA reads TGTGCCAGCAGCCAAGATCGAGGACTCCCAGCTTTCGAGCAGTACTTC.

The chain has TRBV6-5 and TRBJ1-2; no clear D. Germline loops: CDR1 MNHEY, CDR2 SVGAGI. The CDR3 extends over 14 amino acids. Trimming stripped 5 bases from V and 5 bases from J, with 15 bases between. The CDR3 is CASSRERESYGYTF. The CDR3 DNA is TGTGCCAGCAGTAGGGAGCGGGAATCGTATGGCTACACCTTC.

In its sample, this clone was seen once. The chain uses TRBV11-2 and TRBJ2-2; possible D gene TRBD2, 5 bases. The CDR3 has 16 amino acids. V gave up 2 bases and J gave up 0 bases, with 10 bases separating them. From germline, CDR1 is SGHAT and CDR2 FQNNGV. This CDR3 is CASSLFSGTNTGELFF. DNA of the CDR3: TGTGCCAGCAGCTTATTCTCGGGAACGAACACCGGGGAGCTGTTTTTT.

V is TRBV25-1 and J is TRBJ2-5; 11 bases agree with TRBD1. V dropped 6 bases and J dropped 5; count of bases not matched to a gene: 5. Germline CDR1 reads MGHDK; CDR2 reads SYGVNS. The CDR3 is made up of 14 amino acids. CDR3 amino acids: CASRGQGAIETQYF. The CDR3 coding sequence is TGTGCCAGCAGAGGACAGGGGGCTATCGAGACCCAGTACTTC.